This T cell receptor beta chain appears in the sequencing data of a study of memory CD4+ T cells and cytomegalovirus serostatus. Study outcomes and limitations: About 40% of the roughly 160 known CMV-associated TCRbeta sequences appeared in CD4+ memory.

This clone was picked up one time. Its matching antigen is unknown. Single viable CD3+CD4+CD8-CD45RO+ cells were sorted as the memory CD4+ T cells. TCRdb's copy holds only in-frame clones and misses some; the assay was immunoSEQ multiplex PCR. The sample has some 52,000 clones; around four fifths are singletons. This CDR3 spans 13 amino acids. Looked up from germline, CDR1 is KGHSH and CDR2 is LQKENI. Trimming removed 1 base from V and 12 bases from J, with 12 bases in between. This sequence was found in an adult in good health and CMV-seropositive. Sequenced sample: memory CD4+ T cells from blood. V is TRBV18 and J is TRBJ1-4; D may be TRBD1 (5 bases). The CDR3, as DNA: TGTGCCAGCTCACCACAGTGGGGGGAAGAACTGTTTTTT. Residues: CASSPQWGEELFF.